This T cell receptor beta chain was documented in a study of T cell responses to AZD1222 COVID-19 vaccine. Background on the study: The analysis combined second doses at about 4 or about 12 weeks.

The V gene's germline CDR1 is SGHKS and CDR2 YYEKEE (reference sequence). V lost 4 bases and J lost 6, with 16 bases in between. The CDR3 is made up of 14 amino acids. As regards this clone: What it binds is unknown.

Study-level findings and limits: Without day 14 samples, only post-peak T cell repertoires were studied. Seropositivity was recorded at baseline in only six AZD1222 recipients. Unmutated variant regions reportedly attract nearly half of all spike-specific TCRs.

Here immunoSEQ multiplex PCR was the method, and the copy in TCRdb shows in-frame clones only, minus some. The table records tens of thousands of clones, roughly four fifths of them present only once. Source: peripheral blood, taken on day 0 of AZD1222 vaccination. This chain links TRBV5-5 with TRBJ1-2; D perhaps matches TRBD1 (5 bases). This clonotype was obtained from an adult in good health. CDR3 region: CASSPEGQHNGYTF. The DNA of the CDR3 is TGTGCCAGCAGCCCCGAGGGGCAGCACAATGGCTACACCTTC.